These T cell receptor beta chains were read from a single sample in a study of T-cell memory formation after mild COVID-19. TCRdb passed the 5' RACE reads through MiXCR, listing each CDR3 protein once. The sample lists about 240,000 distinct CDR3 sequences, approximately 9% occurring once. Input material: PBMCs or a T cell subset sorted from them (not recorded which). The origin of the receptors is a man in his late teens or twenties who had mild COVID-19 (a few samples of this study predate the infection). Cell type and time point are not known. The CDR3 runs from the conserved cysteine through the conserved F or W.

V gene: TRBV7-2
J gene: TRBJ1-1
CDR3 protein: CASSSQGGTEAFF

V gene: TRBV5-1
J gene: TRBJ2-5
CDR3 protein: CASSPQGNAETQYF

V gene: TRBV25-1
J gene: TRBJ1-1
CDR3 protein: CASSEWEKAIGAFF

V gene: TRBV5-1
J gene: TRBJ2-5
CDR3 protein: CASTPWRGKTQYF

V gene: TRBV4-1
J gene: TRBJ2-1
CDR3 protein: CASSLWEGISNEQFF

V gene: TRBV15
J gene: TRBJ2-4
CDR3 protein: CATSRDKLGHPGDIQYF

V gene: TRBV5-1
J gene: TRBJ1-5
CDR3 protein: CASSTGTGSNQPQHF

V gene: TRBV18
J gene: TRBJ2-1
CDR3 protein: CASSPPGQGYGEQFF

V gene: TRBV12-3/TRBV12-4
J gene: TRBJ1-2
CDR3 protein: CASSLAGNAGYTF

V gene: TRBV15
J gene: TRBJ2-2
CDR3 protein: CATGKGVNTGELFF

V gene: TRBV12-3/TRBV12-4
J gene: TRBJ2-5
CDR3 protein: CASSPLLAETQYF

V gene: TRBV19
J gene: TRBJ1-2
CDR3 protein: CATNRDRASYGYTF

V gene: TRBV5-1
J gene: TRBJ1-2
CDR3 protein: CASSFLTRGDYSYTF

V gene: TRBV5-1
J gene: TRBJ2-5
CDR3 protein: CATKGGTGAVQETQYF

V gene: TRBV5-5
J gene: TRBJ2-3
CDR3 protein: CASSLVLAGGSTSTDTQYF

V gene: TRBV4-3
J gene: TRBJ1-1
CDR3 protein: CASSIYTGGPAFF

V gene: TRBV5-5
J gene: TRBJ1-1
CDR3 protein: CASSLVGSPEAFF

V gene: TRBV11-2
J gene: TRBJ1-2
CDR3 protein: CASSLDGLVGPGYTF

V gene: TRBV20-1
J gene: TRBJ1-5
CDR3 protein: CSASDRNQPQHF

V gene: TRBV21-1
J gene: TRBJ1-2
CDR3 protein: CASSTPSQGVTGYTF

V gene: TRBV25-1
J gene: TRBJ1-4
CDR3 protein: CASSDLQGSNEKLFF

V gene: TRBV5-5
J gene: TRBJ2-3
CDR3 protein: CASSLASTAGTDTQYF

V gene: TRBV5-1
J gene: TRBJ2-1
CDR3 protein: CASSLLVAGSYNEQFF

V gene: TRBV5-1
J gene: TRBJ1-1
CDR3 protein: CASSLIQVQTQGKAFF

V gene: TRBV4-1
J gene: TRBJ2-3
CDR3 protein: CASSQGVKGSDTQYF

V gene: TRBV9
J gene: TRBJ1-2
CDR3 protein: CASSVQGARNGYTF

V gene: TRBV29-1
J gene: TRBJ1-1
CDR3 protein: CSVQGDFGGTEAFF

V gene: TRBV10-2
J gene: TRBJ1-5
CDR3 protein: CASSDTGNQPQHF

V gene: TRBV12-3/TRBV12-4
J gene: TRBJ2-1
CDR3 protein: CASSPSRGSRNEQFF

V gene: TRBV4-1
J gene: TRBJ1-4
CDR3 protein: CASSHPGTANEKLFF

V gene: TRBV25-1
J gene: TRBJ1-4
CDR3 protein: CASSADRGWDEKLFF

V gene: TRBV5-6
J gene: TRBJ1-3
CDR3 protein: CASSLMGNTIYF

V gene: TRBV7-9
J gene: TRBJ1-1
CDR3 protein: CASSLTFYNTEAFF

V gene: TRBV12-3/TRBV12-4
J gene: TRBJ1-1
CDR3 protein: CASSLLQGGNTEAFF

V gene: TRBV7-9
J gene: TRBJ2-1
CDR3 protein: CASSFRGQGTYNEQFF

V gene: TRBV28
J gene: TRBJ2-5
CDR3 protein: CASSPAGTQYF

V gene: TRBV5-1
J gene: TRBJ2-3
CDR3 protein: CASSLASGGVDTQYF

V gene: TRBV13
J gene: TRBJ2-1
CDR3 protein: CASSSPEGGISGNEQFF

V gene: TRBV12-3/TRBV12-4
J gene: TRBJ1-1
CDR3 protein: CASSPNDGAFF

V gene: TRBV20-1
J gene: TRBJ1-6
CDR3 protein: CSARTGGIGSPLHF

V gene: TRBV6-5
J gene: TRBJ2-1
CDR3 protein: CASSYSTAGDPYNEQFF

V gene: TRBV9
J gene: TRBJ2-5
CDR3 protein: CASSARTRSGAQYF

V gene: TRBV7-9
J gene: TRBJ1-1
CDR3 protein: CASSLGEGTEAFF

V gene: TRBV20-1
J gene: TRBJ1-2
CDR3 protein: CSARVGRNYGYTF

V gene: TRBV7-8
J gene: TRBJ1-1
CDR3 protein: CASSLLGDPNTEAFF

V gene: TRBV12-3/TRBV12-4
J gene: TRBJ2-5
CDR3 protein: CASSLGGAETQYF

V gene: TRBV13
J gene: TRBJ1-1
CDR3 protein: CASSQGGQGIVAFF

V gene: TRBV7-2
J gene: TRBJ1-6
CDR3 protein: CASSSQGQGYNSPLHF

V gene: TRBV6-5
J gene: TRBJ2-6
CDR3 protein: CASSNRDRVTGANVLTF

V gene: TRBV7-6
J gene: TRBJ1-5
CDR3 protein: CASSRRGMGNQPQHF

V gene: TRBV2
J gene: TRBJ2-2
CDR3 protein: CASRGQGVPTGELFF

V gene: TRBV6-1
J gene: TRBJ2-3
CDR3 protein: CASSELAGGPDTQYF

V gene: TRBV4-2
J gene: TRBJ1-3
CDR3 protein: CASSHPPQGGPGNTIYF

V gene: TRBV12-3/TRBV12-4
J gene: TRBJ2-7
CDR3 protein: CASRGDGVDEQYF

V gene: TRBV18
J gene: TRBJ2-7
CDR3 protein: CASSENRDEQYF

V gene: TRBV5-1
J gene: TRBJ2-6
CDR3 protein: CASSLVGTGQTGANVLTF

V gene: TRBV4-1
J gene: TRBJ1-4
CDR3 protein: CASSHPRTNEKLFF

V gene: TRBV5-1
J gene: TRBJ1-2
CDR3 protein: CASSSHYGTLDLTNYGYTF

V gene: TRBV6-6
J gene: TRBJ1-1
CDR3 protein: CASSRVGMNTEAFF

V gene: TRBV2
J gene: TRBJ1-5
CDR3 protein: CASGLIAGNQPQHF